This T cell receptor beta chain was sequenced in a study of blood T cell repertoires in COVID-19 (dated by TCRdb to the early 2020s). The study in broad terms: The collaborator samples originated in the United States, Italy and Spain and spanned the acute and convalescent phases of COVID-19. The material from the prospective study consisted of cDNA or gDNA derived from T cells, B-cell-depleted T cells, or PBMCs. The dataset comprised deeply sampled blood TCRbeta repertoires from subjects exposed to, actively infected with, or recovered from COVID-19. A freely available public database, intended as a resource for researchers studying the immune response to SARS-CoV-2, is where the repertoires were released. Samples were obtained from the ongoing ImmuneRACE study (first 160 participants) and from about 1,300 subjects provided by 6 global collaborators. The sample metadata nearly always contained a de-identified subject ID, COVID-19 status, age in years and sex. HLA class I and class II types, where available, came from metadata supplied by the sample provider rather than from assay-based typing.

From a lookup of the germline V gene, CDR1 and CDR2 are SGHRS and YFSETQ. CDR3 length: 13 amino acids, cysteine to phenylalanine. Solely the CDR3 DNA is kept, with 39 bases framed from the first base. The V and J ends are trimmed by 1 base and 4 bases, leaving 8 bases between them. What the work shows at the level of the full study, not this receptor alone: The quantity of clinical and demographic metadata differed by source and by participant and was supplied without curation.

As concerns this clone: The specificity of this receptor is unknown. No much larger clone is present one base from it, and per-base qualities are unavailable.

TCRbeta CDR3 regions were amplified from genomic DNA by means of the immunoSEQ Assay, a bias-controlled multiplex PCR. The original pipeline was this. The number of nucleated cells in each sample was estimated by amplification of reference gene primers within the assay. Sequence reads were collapsed and filtered to measure the absolute abundance of every unique TCRbeta CDR3 rearrangement. For each sample, productive Simpson clonality was calculated as the square root of Simpson's diversity index over productive rearrangements. TCRdb took over this immuneACCESS table, retaining in-frame rearrangements with V and J assigned. Such tables are incomplete; in checked studies, under half of the missing clones stem from an unresolved V gene, and the remainder is unexplained. V, J and clone size reflect that table, while D and trimming were determined from the DNA. For this sample the table gives fewer than 200,000 clones, of which about 90% were detected only once. Jointly, the top ten make up 1% to 1.5% of the sample.

In the prospective study, participants were about 18 to 95 years old, resided in 24 geographic areas of the United States, and were enrolled through a virtual design. In the prospective study, cohorts were assigned on the basis of participant-reported clinical history obtained from a screening survey and a study questionnaire. Mobile phlebotomists in the prospective study collected whole blood, serum and a nasopharyngeal or oropharyngeal swab from every participant. Participants in the prospective study had the option to provide additional blood draws and questionnaires over a roughly 2-month period. Blood samples from the prospective study were shipped frozen or at room temperature prior to DNA extraction.

Sequencing was performed on PBMCs or T cells enriched from blood (not recorded which). In this chain, TRBV5-1 is recombined with TRBJ1-1; the D segment could be TRBD1, given 6 matching bases. This clonotype was sampled from a human donor with acute COVID-19. The donor label of this sample is uncertain. The CDR3: CASSLIRGTEAFF. The DNA sequence reads TGCGCCAGCAGCTTGATCAGGGGCACTGAAGCTTTCTTT.